This T cell receptor (beta chain) was found in a study of metastatic and nonmetastatic thyroid tumors. Whole-study context: Across peripheral blood and tumor or nodule tissue samples taken from malignant and benign thyroid patients, the repertoires were compared with one another. Study observations and caveats: When malignant thyroid tumors were compared with benign nodules, TCR beta diversity was reportedly significantly higher in the malignant tumors. This held in both blood and tumor samples.

This clone is judged medium-sized. The antigen is not known. Authors' data handling: For papillary thyroid cancer, a distant-metastasis classifier was constructed from CDR3 differences observed across clinicopathological groups. TCRdb reprocessed the PCR reads via MiXCR. V and J calls and clone size were set by TCRdb, not the authors. The table lists under 45,000 clones, over 15% of them singletons. Among the patients, none had received any treatment before thyroid surgery. CDR3 size: 17 residues. Germline-derived CDR1 and CDR2 are MDHEN and SYDVKM. J lost 7 bases, V lost 5 bases, and 12 bases had no gene match.

This receptor was obtained from a female donor with papillary thyroid cancer or a benign thyroid nodule (not recorded which). Some clones in this sample may be carry-over from other donors' samples. The chain recombines TRBV28 with TRBJ2-1; 12 bases are shared with TRBD2. Sequencing was done on a sample of tumor tissue. This CDR3 is CASSLLPTSGSRNEQFF. In nucleotides, the CDR3 is TGTGCCAGCAGTCTCCTCCCGACTAGCGGGAGTAGGAATGAGCAGTTCTTC.